This T cell receptor (beta chain) was sequenced during a study of T-cell reconstitution after alpha-beta-depleted transplantation in children. V was shortened by 5 bases and J by 1 base, with 12 bases between the two germline ends. Germline assignment: CDR1 LGHDT and CDR2 YNNKEL (reference sequence). The CDR3 contains 16 residues. Preparing the TCRbeta library involved the use of unique molecular identifiers. TCRdb ran MiXCR on the PCR reads and lists one entry per CDR3 protein. The table lists about 500,000 distinct CDR3 sequences, over 25% of them singletons, with around 2.3% in the top ten. The chain carries TRBV3-1 and TRBJ2-6, with D perhaps matching TRBD1 (5 bases). This sample comprised PBMCs from the stem cell graft donor, obtained from the stem cell graft. This receptor was taken from a human donor who donated a stem cell graft to a child with aplastic anemia. The CDR3: CASSYRLTSGANVLTF. The CDR3 nucleotides are TGTGCCAGCAGCTACAGGCTTACATCTGGGGCCAACGTCCTGACTTTC. The whole variable domain, filled in from reference TRBV3-1 and TRBJ2-6, reads DTAVSQTPKYLVTQMGNDKSIKCEQNLGHDTMYWYKQDSKKFLKIMFSYNNKELIINETVPNRFSPKSPDKAHLNLHINSLELGDSAVYFCASSYRLTSGANVLTFGAGSRLTVL.